This TCR beta chain stems from a study of cytomegalovirus exposure and HLA in healthy donors. Method: immunoSEQ multiplex PCR; TCRdb's copy keeps in-frame clones and lacks some. The data hold 150,000 to 200,000 clones, with roughly 81% observed a single time. V shed 5 bases and J 6 bases; nucleotides not matched to a gene: 10. The length of the CDR3 is 14 residues. Germline V gene lookup returns CDR1 MNHNY and CDR2 SVGAGI (reference sequence). The chain couples TRBV6-6 to TRBJ2-7; 7 bases agree with TRBD2. The TCR originated in a woman aged 25-40 years in good health and CMV-seronegative. Specimen: PBMCs. The CDR3 loop reads CASSTSSGSLEQYF. Here the CDR3 DNA reads TGTGCCAGCAGTACCTCTAGCGGATCCCTCGAGCAGTACTTC.